The TCR beta chain under discussion was sequenced for a study of radiotherapy plus CTLA-4 blockade in lung cancer. Study context: Patients showed objective responses in approximately 17% of cases and disease control in roughly 31%.

Study results and caveats: Response, reportedly, was best predicted by interferon-beta along with early blood T cell clone dynamics. Subsequent to radiotherapy plus ipilimumab, tumor-derived TCR clones underwent expansion in blood.

For this clone: Its antigen is not known.

Some clones are missing from TCRdb's copy, which holds only in-frame ones; the method was immunoSEQ multiplex PCR. This sample has approximately 72,000 clones, with around 73% found just once. The CDR3 extends over 15 amino acids. V was pared by 6 bases and J by 6 bases, with 11 bases of the junction left unmatched. Per germline, CDR1 MNHEY and CDR2 SVGAGI. The gene calls are TRBV6-5 and TRBJ1-2; 9 nucleotides agree with TRBD1. Sequencing was performed on peripheral blood, taken from a patient treated with radiotherapy plus ipilimumab. The TCR was taken from a human donor with non-small cell lung cancer who had a complete response to radiotherapy plus ipilimumab. CDR3 sequence reads: CASSRGGTGYDGYTF. The DNA for the CDR3 is TGTGCCAGCAGCCGCGGGGGGACAGGGTATGATGGCTACACCTTC.